This record looks at one T cell receptor beta chain sequence and its context. What it recognizes is unknown. Germline-derived CDR1 and CDR2 are SGHTS and YDEGEE. Trimming shortened V by 3 bases and J by 2 bases, and 10 bases separated the two germline ends. The CDR3 totals 14 residues. MiXCR, applied by TCRdb to the 5' RACE reads, yields one record per CDR3 protein. Found here are about half a million distinct CDR3 sequences, approximately 18% of them singletons; the top ten hold 9% to 15%. The data stem from a study of T-cell memory formation after mild COVID-19. Background on the study: Across donors, TCR clusters were largely donor specific. Study-level findings and limits: CD4/CD8 balance held among clones contracting day 15 to 85, and later expanders leaned CD4+. Some responding clones appeared in pre-infection memory, suggesting cross-reactive memory joined. The main location of contracting CD4+ clones was CM and EM, and that of contracting CD8+ clones was EMRA.

This sequence joins TRBV5-8 and TRBJ2-3; a possible D gene is TRBD1 (6 bases). The receptor was isolated from an adult woman who had mild COVID-19 (a few samples of this study predate the infection). Cell type and time point are not known. The sequenced sample consisted of PBMCs or a T cell subset sorted from them (not recorded which). The CDR3 spells CASSSGQTTDTQYF. Written as DNA, the CDR3 is TGTGCCAGCAGCTCAGGACAGACCACAGATACGCAGTATTTT.